The 9 T cell receptor beta chains listed next were all sequenced from one sample in a study of T cells after yellow fever vaccination. TCRdb reprocessed the 5' RACE reads via MiXCR and lists one record per CDR3 protein. This table has about 580,000 distinct CDR3 sequences, around a sixth appearing once. Sample: PBMCs, taken 5 days after the first yellow fever vaccination. All receptors derive from a man aged 18-30 years who received the YFV17D yellow fever vaccine.

This clonotype was found many times. This chain connects TRBV5-1 to TRBJ2-1; a weak D match, TRBD2 (6 bases). Germline values: CDR1 SGHRS, CDR2 YFSETQ. Trimming shortened V by 0 bases and J by 6 bases, and 7 bases separated the two germline ends. CDR3 length equals 13 residues. This CDR3 is CASSLGLVNEQFF. For the CDR3, the DNA is TGCGCCAGCAGCTTGGGACTAGTCAATGAGCAGTTCTTC.

The rearrangement joins TRBV15 to TRBJ2-1; D is undetermined. Germline V CDR1 and CDR2: LNHNV, YYDKDF (reference sequence). V was trimmed by 8 bases and J by 0 bases, leaving 8 bases between them. This CDR3 has 13 amino acids. The CDR3 region has the DNA TGTGCCACCTCTACAGACTCCTACAATGAGCAGTTCTTC. Protein product: CATSTDSYNEQFF.

The chain's CDR3 is CASSVGTGSNQPQHF. As DNA, the CDR3 is TGTGCCAGCAGCGTCGGGACAGGGAGCAATCAGCCCCAGCATTTT. The rearrangement links TRBV9 to TRBJ1-5; 9 bases line up with TRBD1. J gave up 1 base and V 2 bases, and 1 base lay outside the gene matches. From germline, CDR1 is SGDLS and CDR2 YYNGEE. The CDR3 is made up of 15 amino acids. The full variable domain, with the rest looked up from reference TRBV9 and TRBJ1-5, is DSGVTQTPKHLITATGQRVTLRCSPRSGDLSVYWYQQSLDQGLQFLIQYYNGEERAKGNILERFSAQQFPDLHSELNLSSLELGDSALYFCASSVGTGSNQPQHFGDGTRLSIL.

This clonotype has more than one count but fewer than ten. V usage is TRBV25-1 and J usage is TRBJ2-5; TRBD2 might be the D (6 bases). CDR1 is MGHDK, CDR2 SYGVNS, per germline. The CDR3 loop spans 15 amino acids. Trimming shortened V by 2 bases and J by 4 bases, and 14 bases separated the two germline ends. This chain's CDR3 is CASSEGTRRGETQYF. In nucleotides, the CDR3 is TGTGCCAGCAGTGAAGGGACCCGGCGGGGAGAGACCCAGTACTTC.

The V call is TRBV4-3, the J call TRBJ1-1; a weak D match, TRBD1 (5 bases). The CDR3 contains 14 residues. Trimming stripped 1 base from V and 8 bases from J, with 14 bases between. Germline assignment: CDR1 LGHNA and CDR2 YSLEER. The CDR3 protein is CASSQVGRAEEAFF. Here the CDR3 DNA reads TGCGCCAGCAGCCAAGTAGGCAGGGCGGAAGAAGCTTTCTTT.

This clonotype was observed a few times. The rearrangement links TRBV12-3 or TRBV12-4 to TRBJ1-5; TRBD1 matches 7 bases. CDR3 length: 15 amino acids. V lost 2 bases to trimming and J lost 2 bases; unmatched junction nucleotides: 3. The CDR3 bases are TGTGCCAGCAGTTTAAGGGGGCAGGGCAATCAGCCCCAGCATTTT. Translating it yields CASSLRGQGNQPQHF.

In this sample, this clonotype turned up a few times. The rearrangement joins TRBV4-3 to TRBJ2-5, with D tentatively TRBD1 (6 bases). Trimming took off 0 bases at V and 4 bases at J, with 12 bases between the two ends. The CDR3 consists of 15 residues. The germline CDR1 and CDR2 sequences are LGHNA and YSLEER. As DNA, the CDR3 is TGCGCCAGCAGCCAAGAGGGGGCCGCTACAGAGACCCAGTACTTC. As protein: CASSQEGAATETQYF.

The chain links TRBV20-1 to TRBJ1-1, with unresolved D. This CDR3 is built from 11 residues. The germline V gene encodes CDR1 DFQATT and CDR2 SNEGSKA (reference sequence). V lost 6 bases, J lost 1 base, and 6 bases lay in between. The CDR3 loop reads CSAWTNTEAFF. CDR3 nucleotides: TGCAGTGCCTGGACGAACACTGAAGCTTTCTTT.

This clonotype has only a few counts. The genes are TRBV4-2 and TRBJ2-7; 7 positions agree with TRBD1. CDR3 size: 14 residues. The ends lost 3 bases at V and 1 base at J; junction bases unmatched: 3. Per germline, CDR1 LGHNA and CDR2 YNFKEQ. The CDR3 region has the DNA TGTGCCAGCAGCCAGGACAGGAGGTCCTACGAGCAGTACGTC. Translating it yields CASSQDRRSYEQYV.